These T cell receptor beta chains were read from a single sample in a study of post-analysis software for immune sequencing data. TCRdb recomputed calls from the PCR reads with MiXCR, one row per CDR3 protein. The profile covers a few hundred thousand distinct CDR3 sequences, with 30% to 45% appearing a single time and 6.5% to 8% taken by the ten largest. Sequencing was carried out using blood. The receptor source for this set is a girl aged 2 to 9 with multiple sclerosis. CDR3s include the opening cysteine and the closing phenylalanine or tryptophan. A D gene is named only where the DNA matches it firmly. Part of the rows lack a size; the others show once, few, many or a class for expanded clones.

v_gene: TRBV24-1; d_gene: NA; j_gene: TRBJ2-1; len: 12; abundance: NA; CDR3aa: CATSDLHNEQFF; CDR3nt: TGTGCCACCAGTGATTTGCACAATGAGCAGTTCTTC
v_gene: TRBV20-1; d_gene: TRBD1; j_gene: TRBJ1-5; len: 14; abundance: few; CDR3aa: CSASRTGQPQPQHF; CDR3nt: TGCAGTGCTAGCAGAACGGGACAGCCTCAGCCCCAGCATTTT
v_gene: TRBV12-3/TRBV12-4; d_gene: NA; j_gene: TRBJ1-2; len: 15; abundance: NA; CDR3aa: CASSALVGIGYGYTF; CDR3nt: TGTGCCAGCAGTGCTTTGGTCGGAATTGGCTATGGCTACACCTTC
v_gene: TRBV29-1; d_gene: NA; j_gene: TRBJ1-1; len: 16; abundance: once; CDR3aa: CSVEGLPRDLNTEAFF; CDR3nt: TGCAGCGTTGAAGGCCTCCCCCGGGACTTGAACACTGAAGCTTTCTTT
v_gene: TRBV19; d_gene: TRBD1; j_gene: TRBJ1-5; len: 16; abundance: NA; CDR3aa: CASTSETDRAPRPQHF; CDR3nt: TGTGCCAGTACCTCGGAAACTGACAGGGCACCACGGCCCCAGCATTTT
v_gene: TRBV21-1; d_gene: NA; j_gene: TRBJ2-4; len: 16; abundance: NA; CDR3aa: CASGRASALAKNIQYF; CDR3nt: TGTGCCAGCGGCAGAGCATCAGCCTTAGCCAAAAACATTCAGTACTTC
v_gene: TRBV6-2/TRBV6-3; d_gene: TRBD2; j_gene: TRBJ2-1; len: 14; abundance: NA; CDR3aa: CASTWTSGNNEQFF; CDR3nt: TGTGCCAGCACCTGGACTAGCGGAAACAATGAGCAGTTCTTC
v_gene: TRBV28; d_gene: NA; j_gene: TRBJ2-5; len: 16; abundance: NA; CDR3aa: CASSLPIGRVQETQYF; CDR3nt: TGTGCCAGCAGTTTGCCCATCGGCAGAGTCCAAGAGACCCAGTACTTC
v_gene: TRBV6-5; d_gene: NA; j_gene: TRBJ2-7; len: 13; abundance: few; CDR3aa: CASSYSTGYEQYF; CDR3nt: TGTGCCAGCAGTTACTCGACCGGTTACGAGCAGTACTTC
v_gene: TRBV5-1; d_gene: TRBD1; j_gene: TRBJ2-7; len: 18; abundance: few; CDR3aa: CASRRPGTGGDRAYEQYF; CDR3nt: TGCGCCAGCAGACGTCCCGGGACAGGGGGCGATCGGGCCTACGAGCAGTACTTC
v_gene: TRBV29-1; d_gene: NA; j_gene: TRBJ2-4; len: 11; abundance: few; CDR3aa: CSVYGEGEQYF; CDR3nt: TGCAGCGTTTACGGGGAGGGGGAGCAGTACTTC
v_gene: TRBV28; d_gene: NA; j_gene: TRBJ1-1; len: 13; abundance: NA; CDR3aa: CASRPNGQPEAFF; CDR3nt: TGTGCCAGCAGGCCCAACGGACAGCCTGAAGCTTTCTTT
v_gene: TRBV29-1; d_gene: TRBD1; j_gene: TRBJ2-5; len: 14; abundance: few; CDR3aa: CSVYPGTGEETQYF; CDR3nt: TGCAGCGTATATCCCGGGACAGGGGAAGAGACCCAGTACTTC
v_gene: TRBV20-1; d_gene: NA; j_gene: TRBJ2-5; len: 16; abundance: NA; CDR3aa: CSARDRGGGNLETQYF; CDR3nt: TGCAGTGCTAGAGATCGAGGAGGGGGCAATTTAGAGACCCAGTACTTC
v_gene: TRBV5-6; d_gene: NA; j_gene: TRBJ1-2; len: 14; abundance: NA; CDR3aa: CASRSEGANYGYTF; CDR3nt: TGTGCCAGCAGAAGTGAGGGGGCTAACTATGGCTACACCTTC
v_gene: TRBV7-2; d_gene: NA; j_gene: TRBJ2-7; len: 14; abundance: NA; CDR3aa: CASSLGTVAYEQYF; CDR3nt: TGTGCCAGCAGCTTAGGGACGGTGGCCTACGAGCAGTACTTC
v_gene: TRBV4-1; d_gene: NA; j_gene: TRBJ2-7; len: 16; abundance: few; CDR3aa: CASSQDWTREGYEQYF; CDR3nt: TGCGCCAGCAGCCAAGATTGGACACGCGAGGGCTACGAGCAGTACTTC
v_gene: TRBV4-2; d_gene: TRBD2; j_gene: TRBJ2-1; len: 15; abundance: once; CDR3aa: CASSQDWLAGGGVFF; CDR3nt: TGTGCCAGCAGCCAAGATTGGCTAGCGGGAGGAGGGGTGTTCTTC
v_gene: TRBV15; d_gene: TRBD1; j_gene: TRBJ2-1; len: 16; abundance: NA; CDR3aa: CATSRDRGQGINGQFF; CDR3nt: TGTGCCACCAGCAGAGATAGGGGACAGGGAATCAATGGGCAGTTCTTC
v_gene: TRBV7-9; d_gene: NA; j_gene: TRBJ1-2; len: 12; abundance: NA; CDR3aa: CASSRDNSGYTF; CDR3nt: TGTGCCAGCAGCCGAGACAACTCTGGCTACACCTTC
v_gene: TRBV20-1; d_gene: TRBD2; j_gene: TRBJ2-1; len: 13; abundance: NA; CDR3aa: CSPAGETYNEQFF; CDR3nt: TGCAGTCCCGCGGGAGAGACCTACAATGAGCAGTTCTTC
v_gene: TRBV4-1; d_gene: NA; j_gene: TRBJ2-1; len: 16; abundance: NA; CDR3aa: CASSRLGRASYNEQFF; CDR3nt: TGCGCCAGCAGTCGGCTCGGCAGAGCCTCCTACAATGAGCAGTTCTTC
v_gene: TRBV7-2; d_gene: NA; j_gene: TRBJ2-1; len: 13; abundance: NA; CDR3aa: CASSFPGCDEQFF; CDR3nt: TGTGCCAGCAGCTTTCCGGGGTGCGATGAGCAGTTCTTC
v_gene: TRBV10-3; d_gene: NA; j_gene: TRBJ1-5; len: 15; abundance: NA; CDR3aa: CAISGGQNSNQPQHF; CDR3nt: TGTGCCATCAGCGGCGGACAGAATAGCAATCAGCCCCAGCATTTT
v_gene: TRBV7-2; d_gene: TRBD2; j_gene: TRBJ2-5; len: 20; abundance: few; CDR3aa: CASSSSHPGLAGGYQETQYF; CDR3nt: TGTGCCAGCAGCTCCTCTCATCCGGGACTAGCGGGGGGTTACCAAGAGACCCAGTACTTC
v_gene: TRBV12-3/TRBV12-4; d_gene: TRBD1; j_gene: TRBJ2-1; len: 17; abundance: many; CDR3aa: CASSSIRGPTSYNEQFF; CDR3nt: TGTGCCAGCAGTTCTATCAGGGGGCCAACCTCCTACAATGAGCAGTTCTTC
v_gene: TRBV28; d_gene: TRBD2; j_gene: TRBJ2-7; len: 17; abundance: few; CDR3aa: CASNTPHGASGTYEQYF; CDR3nt: TGTGCCAGCAATACTCCCCACGGGGCTAGCGGGACGTACGAGCAGTACTTC
v_gene: TRBV3-1; d_gene: NA; j_gene: TRBJ1-5; len: 13; abundance: NA; CDR3aa: CASSQVLDQPQHF; CDR3nt: TGTGCCAGCAGCCAAGTTTTGGATCAGCCCCAGCATTTT
v_gene: TRBV9; d_gene: TRBD2; j_gene: TRBJ2-1; len: 14; abundance: NA; CDR3aa: CASSVLRGVGEQFF; CDR3nt: TGTGCCAGCAGCGTTCTTCGGGGGGTTGGTGAGCAGTTCTTC
v_gene: TRBV7-2; d_gene: NA; j_gene: TRBJ2-7; len: 15; abundance: few; CDR3aa: CASSLALRPAYEQYF; CDR3nt: TGTGCCAGCAGCTTAGCTCTTCGACCTGCCTACGAGCAGTACTTC
v_gene: TRBV6-2/TRBV6-3; d_gene: TRBD1; j_gene: TRBJ1-1; len: 16; abundance: NA; CDR3aa: CASSDGQGLMNTEAFF; CDR3nt: TGTGCCAGCAGCGATGGACAGGGGCTTATGAACACTGAAGCTTTCTTT
v_gene: TRBV20-1; d_gene: TRBD2; j_gene: TRBJ2-7; len: 15; abundance: NA; CDR3aa: CSARGGGRASYEQYF; CDR3nt: TGCAGTGCTCGGGGGGGAGGACGGGCGTCCTACGAGCAGTACTTC
v_gene: TRBV6-6; d_gene: NA; j_gene: TRBJ1-2; len: 16; abundance: NA; CDR3aa: CASSSHSSFTRYGYTF; CDR3nt: TGTGCCAGCAGTTCCCACTCCTCCTTTACGCGTTATGGCTACACCTTC
v_gene: TRBV20-1; d_gene: NA; j_gene: TRBJ1-1; len: 12; abundance: NA; CDR3aa: CSARVGGAEAFF; CDR3nt: TGCAGTGCTAGAGTGGGGGGCGCTGAAGCTTTCTTT
v_gene: TRBV12-3/TRBV12-4; d_gene: NA; j_gene: TRBJ1-2; len: 13; abundance: few; CDR3aa: CASSLGKGYGYTF; CDR3nt: TGTGCCAGCAGTTTGGGGAAGGGGTATGGCTACACCTTC
v_gene: TRBV6-5; d_gene: NA; j_gene: TRBJ2-7; len: 15; abundance: NA; CDR3aa: CASSASGSLSYEQYF; CDR3nt: TGTGCCAGCAGTGCCTCAGGGTCCCTTTCCTACGAGCAGTACTTC
v_gene: TRBV6-2/TRBV6-3; d_gene: TRBD1; j_gene: TRBJ2-7; len: 13; abundance: NA; CDR3aa: CASSWTGVNEQYF; CDR3nt: TGTGCCAGCAGTTGGACAGGGGTGAATGAGCAGTACTTC
v_gene: TRBV2; d_gene: NA; j_gene: TRBJ2-1; len: 15; abundance: few; CDR3aa: CASSDTRVGRNEQFF; CDR3nt: TGTGCCAGCAGTGATACCCGAGTGGGACGTAATGAGCAGTTCTTC
v_gene: TRBV28; d_gene: NA; j_gene: TRBJ2-4; len: 11; abundance: NA; CDR3aa: CASFNGDLWYF; CDR3nt: TGTGCCAGCTTCAACGGGGACTTATGGTACTTC
v_gene: TRBV7-3; d_gene: NA; j_gene: TRBJ2-3; len: 14; abundance: NA; CDR3aa: CASRGGTSTDTQYF; CDR3nt: TGTGCCAGCAGGGGCGGAACTAGCACAGATACGCAGTATTTT